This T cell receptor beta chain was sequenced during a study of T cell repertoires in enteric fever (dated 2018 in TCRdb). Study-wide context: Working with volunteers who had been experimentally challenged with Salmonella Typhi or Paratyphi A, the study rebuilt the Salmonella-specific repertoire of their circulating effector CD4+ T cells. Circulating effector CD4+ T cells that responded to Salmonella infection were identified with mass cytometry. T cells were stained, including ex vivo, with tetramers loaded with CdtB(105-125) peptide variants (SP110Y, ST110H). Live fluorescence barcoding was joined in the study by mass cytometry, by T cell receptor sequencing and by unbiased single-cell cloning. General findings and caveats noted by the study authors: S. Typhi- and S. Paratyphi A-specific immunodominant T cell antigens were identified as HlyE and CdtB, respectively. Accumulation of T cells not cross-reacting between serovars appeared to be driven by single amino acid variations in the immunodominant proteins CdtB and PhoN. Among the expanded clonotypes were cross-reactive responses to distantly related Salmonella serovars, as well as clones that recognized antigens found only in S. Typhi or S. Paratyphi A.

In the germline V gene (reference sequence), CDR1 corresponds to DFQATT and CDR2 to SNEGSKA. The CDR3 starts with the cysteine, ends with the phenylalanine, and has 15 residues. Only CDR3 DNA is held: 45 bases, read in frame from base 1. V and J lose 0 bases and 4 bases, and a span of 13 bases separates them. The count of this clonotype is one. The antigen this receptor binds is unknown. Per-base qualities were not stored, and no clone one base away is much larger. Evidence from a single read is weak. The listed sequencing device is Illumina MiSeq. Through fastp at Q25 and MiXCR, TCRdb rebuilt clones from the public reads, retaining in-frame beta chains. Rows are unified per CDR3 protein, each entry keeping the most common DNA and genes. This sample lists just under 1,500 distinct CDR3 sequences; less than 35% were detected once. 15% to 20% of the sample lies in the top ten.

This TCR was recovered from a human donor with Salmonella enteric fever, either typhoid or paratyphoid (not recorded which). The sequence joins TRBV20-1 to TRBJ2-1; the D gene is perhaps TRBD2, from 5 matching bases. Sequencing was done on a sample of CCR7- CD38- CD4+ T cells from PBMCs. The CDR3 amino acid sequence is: CSARDRLAFYNEQFF. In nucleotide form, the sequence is TGCAGTGCTAGAGATCGGCTAGCATTTTACAATGAGCAGTTCTTC.